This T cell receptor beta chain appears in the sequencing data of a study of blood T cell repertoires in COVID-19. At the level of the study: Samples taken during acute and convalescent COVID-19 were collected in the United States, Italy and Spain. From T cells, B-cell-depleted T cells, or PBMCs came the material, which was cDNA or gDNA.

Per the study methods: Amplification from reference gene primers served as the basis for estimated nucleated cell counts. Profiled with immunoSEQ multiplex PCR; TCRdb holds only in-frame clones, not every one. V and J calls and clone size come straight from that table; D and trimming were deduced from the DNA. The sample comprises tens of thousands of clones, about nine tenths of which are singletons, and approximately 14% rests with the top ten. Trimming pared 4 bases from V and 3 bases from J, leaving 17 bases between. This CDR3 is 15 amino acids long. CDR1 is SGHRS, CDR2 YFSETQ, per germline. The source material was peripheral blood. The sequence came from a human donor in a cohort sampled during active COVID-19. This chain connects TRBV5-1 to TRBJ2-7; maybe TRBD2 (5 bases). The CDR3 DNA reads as TGCGCCAGCAGCCTTCAACCAGGAGGCAGCTACGAGCAGTACTTC. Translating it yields CASSLQPGGSYEQYF. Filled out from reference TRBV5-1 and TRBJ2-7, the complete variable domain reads KAGVTQTPRYLIKTRGQQVTLSCSPISGHRSVSWYQQTPGQGLQFLFEYFSETQRNKGNFPGRFSGRQFSNSRSEMNVSTLELGDSALYLCASSLQPGGSYEQYFGPGTRLTVT.